The 24 T cell receptor beta chains below all came from one sample that was sequenced in a study of T cell clonality in common variable immunodeficiency. Antigens of these TCRs are unknown. General study results and limits: In common variable immunodeficiency, TCR beta chains reportedly carried fewer deletions and N-nucleotide insertions.

The data were produced by immunoSEQ multiplex PCR, yet TCRdb's version contains in-frame clones alone and is incomplete. This repertoire holds about 23,000 clones, and none appear only once. Input material: peripheral blood mononuclear cells. Every receptor here comes from a human donor with common variable immunodeficiency.

In its sample, this clone was seen many times. With the read ending 3 residues before the CDR3 end, the germline J gene is used to fill in that end. The chain carries TRBV20-1 and TRBJ2-3; D might be TRBD1 (6 bases). Trimming shortened V by 7 bases and J by 3 bases, and 14 bases separated the two germline ends. The CDR3 totals 13 residues. CDR1 and CDR2 (germline): DFQATT, SNEGSKA (reference sequence). Incomplete CDR3 DNA: TGCAGTGTAGGGCCCCAGGGGACAGATACG. As protein: CSVGPQGTDT. The CDR3, in full, reads CSVGPQGTDTQYF.

About this clone: From the germline J gene comes the end of the CDR3, since the read stops 3 residues before it. V is TRBV30 and J is TRBJ1-5, with TRBD1 identical over 7 bases. The CDR3 runs to 13 residues. The V segment lost 4 bases and the J segment 2 bases; nucleotides outside the gene matches: 2. Germline lookup yields CDR1 GTSNPN and CDR2 SVGIG (reference sequence). The sequenced part of the CDR3 DNA is TGTGCCTGGAAAGGGGGCCGCAATCAGCCC. Translated: CAWKGGRNQP. In full, the CDR3 reads CAWKGGRNQPQHF.

On this clone itself: Read data end 3 residues before the CDR3 end; the end is taken from the germline J gene. This chain joins TRBV6-2 or TRBV6-3 and TRBJ2-1, with D unresolved. Deletions cut 8 bases from V and 0 bases from J, with 8 bases between. CDR3 length: 13 amino acids. Germline V gene sequence: CDR1 MNHEY, CDR2 SVGEGT. The CDR3 reads CASEAYSYNEQFF. Incomplete CDR3 DNA: TGTGCCAGCGAAGCCTACTCCTACAATGAG.

A remark on this clone: Sequencing ends 3 residues short of the CDR3 end; the germline J gene provides the rest. V usage is TRBV5-1 and J usage is TRBJ2-3; no reliable D call. The V gene's germline CDR1 is SGHRS and CDR2 YFSETQ. V lost 7 bases and J 4 bases, leaving 13 bases between the germline ends. This CDR3 is built from 13 residues. The sequenced CDR3 bases are TGCGCCAGCCAATTTTTAGCAGCAGATACG. Translated: CASQFLAADT. The whole CDR3 sequence reads CASQFLAADTQYF.

This clone was detected a few times. The CDR3 end is not reached by the read, which stops 3 residues before it; the germline J gene fills it in. The rearrangement links TRBV19 to TRBJ1-6, with D perhaps TRBD1 (5 bases). This CDR3 is 17 amino acids long. V gave up 4 bases and J gave up 5 bases, with 18 bases separating them. Germline-derived CDR1 and CDR2 are LNHDA and SQIVND (reference sequence). The CDR3 bases that were read are TGTGCCAGTAGTAGAAGGTCCCACAGGACCGATAATTCACCC. It codes for CASSRRSHRTDNSP. In full, the CDR3 is CASSRRSHRTDNSPLHF.

In regard to this clone: The read is 3 residues too short to cover the CDR3 end, so that end is filled in from the germline J gene. The gene calls are TRBV6-2 or TRBV6-3 and TRBJ1-5, with a tentative D call TRBD1 (5 bases). This CDR3 is 14 amino acids long. Germline V lookup: CDR1 MNHEY, CDR2 SVGEGT. Trimming took off 2 bases at V and 2 bases at J, with 7 bases between the two ends. The sequenced part of the CDR3 DNA is TGTGCCAGCAGTTACGGGGGGGGCAATCAGCCC. Protein product: CASSYGGGNQP. The full CDR3 protein reads CASSYGGGNQPQHF.

This clone was seen a few times. The read comes to an end 3 residues before the CDR3 does, leaving the germline J gene to fill in the end. The chain couples TRBV30 to TRBJ2-1; possible D gene TRBD2, 7 bases. The V end was cut by 5 bases, the J end by 5 bases, with 25 bases between. Germline CDR1 is GTSNPN and CDR2 is SVGIG (reference sequence). The CDR3 extends over 17 amino acids. The CDR3 bases that were read are TGTGCCTGGGCCTCGGAAAGATGGGGGGGCCGGGACAATGAG. Amino acid sequence: CAWASERWGGRDNE. In full, the CDR3 is CAWASERWGGRDNEQFF.

A word on this clone: The read stops 3 residues short of the end of the CDR3; the missing end is completed from the germline J gene. This sequence joins TRBV18 and TRBJ1-5, with TRBD1 matching 7 bases. Germline lookup yields CDR1 KGHSH and CDR2 LQKENI. After removal of 3 bases from V and 3 bases from J, the junction contained 5 bases not matched to a gene. This CDR3 is built from 15 residues. CDR3 protein: CASSPMTGYNQPQHF. The CDR3 DNA, read in part, is TGTGCCAGCTCACCTATGACAGGGTACAATCAGCCC.

In this sample, this clone turned up many times. The DNA ends 3 residues before the CDR3 does, and the rest of the CDR3 is filled in from the germline J gene. V gene TRBV7-2 combines with J gene TRBJ2-1; 12 bases map to TRBD1. The V gene's germline CDR1 is SGHTA and CDR2 FQGNSA. The CDR3 contains 15 residues. With V trimmed by 5 bases and J by 8 bases, 7 bases remained unmatched. The CDR3 loop is CASSAGTGGIYEQFF. CDR3 DNA, as far as it was read: TGTGCCAGCAGCGCGGGGACAGGGGGCATCTATGAG.

This clone appeared many times. The observed sequence ends 3 residues before the CDR3 terminus, with the missing tail filled in from the germline J gene. This sequence joins TRBV20-1 and TRBJ1-2, with 8 bases identical to TRBD1. The CDR3 is made up of 14 amino acids. The germline V gene has CDR1 DFQATT and CDR2 SNEGSKA (reference sequence). The CDR3: CSARESDRDGGYTF. The CDR3 DNA, read in part, is TGCAGTGCTAGAGAATCGGACAGGGATGGCGGC.

This clone was detected ten times or more. The read finishes 3 residues shy of the CDR3 end, and the germline J gene is used to complete it. The chain joins TRBV20-1 to TRBJ2-3; 7 nucleotides line up with TRBD2. The CDR3 is 13 residues long. The germline gives CDR1 DFQATT, CDR2 SNEGSKA (reference sequence). J was trimmed by 4 bases and V by 4 bases; bases with no gene match: 5. The CDR3 bases that were read are TGCAGTGCTAAGTTGGGGGGGTCAGATACG. It is translated as CSAKLGGSDT. In full, the CDR3 is CSAKLGGSDTQYF.

This clone showed up just a few times. From the germline J gene comes the end of the CDR3, since the read stops 3 residues before it. This chain links TRBV19 with TRBJ1-3, with 7 positions matching TRBD1. J was trimmed by 8 bases and V by 3 bases; bases with no gene match: 4. The CDR3 totals 13 residues. In germline, CDR1 is LNHDA, CDR2 SQIVND (reference sequence). CDR3 bases read: TGTGCCAGTAGTATCACAGGGGCTGACACC. As protein: CASSITGADT. The full CDR3 protein reads CASSITGADTIYF.

Turning to this clone: The read stops 3 residues short of the end of the CDR3; the missing end is completed from the germline J gene. This chain joins TRBV30 and TRBJ1-5; 8 nucleotides line up with TRBD1. J lost 7 bases, V lost 2 bases, and 7 bases had no gene match. The length of the CDR3 is 14 residues. From germline, CDR1 is GTSNPN and CDR2 SVGIG (reference sequence). CDR3 DNA (partial): TGTGCCTGGAGTCCCGGACAGGGAAGGCAGCCC. This gives the protein CAWSPGQGRQP. The complete CDR3 reads CAWSPGQGRQPQHF.

This clone was seen only a few times. The DNA read from the CDR3 is TGTGCCAGCAGCCCAGGATCTGGAAACACC. Protein product: CASSPGSGNT. The CDR3 in full is CASSPGSGNTIYF. The rearrangement joins TRBV7-3 to TRBJ1-3; D gene ambiguous. The read terminates 3 residues before the CDR3 end, so the remaining end is supplied by the germline J gene. The CDR3 totals 13 residues. The germline CDR1 and CDR2 sequences are SGHTA and FQGTGA. V dropped 5 bases and J dropped 1 base, with 6 bases sitting between them.

About this clone: The CDR3 end is not reached by the read, which stops 3 residues before it; the germline J gene fills it in. The V and J genes are TRBV20-1 and TRBJ1-5; 8 bases map to TRBD1. Germline CDR1 and CDR2: DFQATT and SNEGSKA (reference sequence). After removal of 1 base from V and 7 bases from J, the junction contained 15 bases not matched to a gene. This CDR3 contains 17 residues. The CDR3 DNA, read in part, is TGCAGTGCTAGAGTAGGACAGGGACTGGGAATCAGGCAGCCC. Protein: CSARVGQGLGIRQP. The whole CDR3 protein is CSARVGQGLGIRQPQHF.

This clone was seen many times. The sequence runs out 3 residues before the end of the CDR3; the remainder is reconstructed from the germline J gene. The rearrangement uses TRBV7-8 and TRBJ2-2; 10 bases are shared with TRBD1. The CDR3 extends over 14 amino acids. V shed 5 bases and J 8 bases; nucleotides not matched to a gene: 5. Germline CDR1 is SGHVS and CDR2 is FQNEAQ. The CDR3 DNA, read in part, is TGTGCCAGCAGCGGGGGACAGGGGAGTGGGGAG. It codes for CASSGGQGSGE. The full-length CDR3 reads as CASSGGQGSGELFF. Complete variable domain (other parts from reference TRBV7-8 and TRBJ2-2): GAGVSQSPRYKVAKRGQDVALRCDPISGHVSLFWYQQALGQGPEFLTYFQNEAQLDKSGLPSDRFFAERPEGSVSTLKIQRTQQEDSAVYLCASSGGQGSGELFFGEGSRLTVL.

This clone was detected ten times or more. The read comes to an end 3 residues before the CDR3 does, leaving the germline J gene to fill in the end. The V and J genes are TRBV29-1 and TRBJ1-1, with 7 nucleotides matching TRBD1. The CDR3 spans 11 residues. In germline, CDR1 is SQVTM, CDR2 ANQGSEA. Partial CDR3 DNA: TGCAGCGTTGAAAGGACAGGCGAA. As protein: CSVERTGE. The full CDR3 sequence reads CSVERTGEAFF.

To note about this clone: From the germline J gene comes the end of the CDR3, since the read stops 3 residues before it. The chain joins TRBV20-1 to TRBJ2-1; 11 nucleotides match TRBD2. V dropped 8 bases and J dropped 6; count of bases not matched to a gene: 12. The CDR3 sequence is 15 residues long. Looked up from germline, CDR1 is DFQATT and CDR2 is SNEGSKA (reference sequence). CDR3 protein: CSTWVAGGRSNEQFF. The CDR3 bases that were read are TGCAGTACTTGGGTAGCGGGAGGGCGAAGCAATGAG.

This clone came up a few times. The read comes to an end 3 residues before the CDR3 does, leaving the germline J gene to fill in the end. The chain uses TRBV19 and TRBJ2-5; perhaps TRBD1 as D (6 bases). Deletions cut 8 bases from V and 2 bases from J, with 15 bases between. The length of the CDR3 is 14 residues. Per the germline V gene, CDR1 is LNHDA and CDR2 is SQIVND (reference sequence). The chain's CDR3 is CASSSPGQQETQYF. CDR3 bases read: TGTGCCAGTTCCTCACCCGGACAGCAAGAGACC. Using reference TRBV19 and TRBJ2-5 for the parts outside the CDR3, the full variable domain is DGGITQSPKYLFRKEGQNVTLSCEQNLNHDAMYWYRQDPGQGLRLIYYSQIVNDFQKGDIAEGYSVSREKKESFPLTVTSAQKNPTAFYLCASSSPGQQETQYFGPGTRLLVL.

There are a few counts of this clone. The sequence runs out 3 residues before the end of the CDR3; the remainder is reconstructed from the germline J gene. The genes are TRBV2 and TRBJ2-1; 13 nucleotides match TRBD2. The ends lost 6 bases at V and 6 bases at J; junction bases unmatched: 2. The length of the CDR3 is 14 residues. Germline CDR1 is SNHLY and CDR2 is FYNNEI. The CDR3 DNA, read in part, is TGTGCCAGCAGGGGACTAGCGGGGACCAATGAG. This sequence encodes CASRGLAGTNE. The CDR3, in full, reads CASRGLAGTNEQFF.

This clone has at least ten counts. The CDR3 goes on 3 residues after the read ends, and that part is filled in from the germline J gene. The gene calls are TRBV15 and TRBJ1-4, with D unclear. V lost 8 bases to trimming and J lost 5 bases, with 15 bases between them. Germline CDR1 LNHNV, CDR2 YYDKDF (reference sequence). The CDR3 spans 14 residues. The CDR3 sequence is CATSDRRVNEKLFF. CDR3 DNA (partial): TGTGCCACCTCTGACCGTAGGGTAAATGAAAAA.

As concerns this clone: The CDR3 end is not reached by the read, which stops 3 residues before it; the germline J gene fills it in. This chain uses TRBV19 with TRBJ2-5, with TRBD1 matching over 9 bases. The ends lost 6 bases at V and 7 bases at J; junction bases unmatched: 12. The CDR3 totals 15 residues. The germline CDR1 and CDR2 sequences are LNHDA and SQIVND (reference sequence). The CDR3 here is CASSEEGQGSATQYF. The covered CDR3 bases are TGTGCCAGTAGCGAAGAGGGACAGGGCTCCGCGACC.

This clone showed up many times. The read terminates 3 residues before the CDR3 end, so the remaining end is supplied by the germline J gene. The chain recombines TRBV20-1 with TRBJ2-3, with 8 bases identical to TRBD2. V gave up 2 bases and J gave up 0 bases; unmatched junction bases: 7. The CDR3 consists of 16 residues. Germline V gives CDR1 DFQATT, CDR2 SNEGSKA (reference sequence). Partial CDR3 DNA: TGCAGTGCTAGACACCTACTAGCGGCTAGCACAGATACG. This sequence encodes CSARHLLAASTDT. The entire CDR3 protein is CSARHLLAASTDTQYF.

This clone was seen ten or more times. The CDR3 end is not reached by the read, which stops 3 residues before it; the germline J gene fills it in. This sequence joins TRBV7-2 and TRBJ2-7, with D perhaps TRBD2 (5 bases). This CDR3 region has 12 residues. Trimming took off 5 bases at V and 3 bases at J, with 8 bases between the two ends. The V gene's germline CDR1 is SGHTA and CDR2 FQGNSA. The DNA read from the CDR3 is TGTGCCAGCAGCCTAACTAGCTACGAG. Protein sequence: CASSLTSYE. The whole CDR3 region reads CASSLTSYEQYF.